This T cell receptor (beta chain) was sequenced in a study of blood T cell repertoires in COVID-19. Enrolled through a virtual design, the participants were between roughly 18 and 100 years of age and came from 24 US areas. Clinical history as reported by participants underpinned cohort assignment. Donors in Cohort 3 who had recovered were those with two negative PCRs, healthcare professional clearance, or resolution of their symptoms. The table came from immunoSEQ multiplex PCR; TCRdb's copy has only in-frame clones and leaves some out. The data hold a few hundred thousand clones, with around 90% observed a single time. V gave up 0 bases and J gave up 7 bases, with 8 bases separating them. The CDR3 sequence is 12 residues long. Germline V gene lookup returns CDR1 SGHNT and CDR2 YYREEE (reference sequence).

The chain recombines TRBV5-4 with TRBJ2-7; tentatively, D is TRBD1 (5 bases). Sequencing was carried out using PBMCs or T cells enriched from blood (not recorded which). This TCR derives from a woman in her 30s who had recovered from COVID-19. The CDR3 region has the DNA TGTGCCAGCAGCTTGGTTGGGGCGGAGCAGTACTTC. It codes for CASSLVGAEQYF.